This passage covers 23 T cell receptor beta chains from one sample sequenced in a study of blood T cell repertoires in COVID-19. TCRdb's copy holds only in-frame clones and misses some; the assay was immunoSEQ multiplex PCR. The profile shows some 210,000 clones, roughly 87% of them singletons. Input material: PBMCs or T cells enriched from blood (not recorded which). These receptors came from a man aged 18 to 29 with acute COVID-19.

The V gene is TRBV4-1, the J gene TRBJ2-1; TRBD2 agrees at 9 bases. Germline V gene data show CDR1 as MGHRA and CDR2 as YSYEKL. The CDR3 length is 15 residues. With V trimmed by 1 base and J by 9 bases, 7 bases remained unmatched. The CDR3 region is CASSQVSSGMGEQFF. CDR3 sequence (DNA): TGCGCCAGCAGCCAAGTGTCTAGCGGGATGGGTGAGCAGTTCTTC.

CDR3 nucleotide sequence: TGTGCCAGCAGCCCATGGGGGGGGCCAAGGGGCACCGGGGAGCTGTTTTTT. Its protein product is CASSPWGGPRGTGELFF. V and J are TRBV11-2 and TRBJ2-2, with D possibly being TRBD2 (7 bases). CDR3 length: 17 residues. The V gene's germline CDR1 is SGHAT and CDR2 FQNNGV. The germline V and J ends were trimmed by 5 bases and 4 bases, with 20 bases remaining between them.

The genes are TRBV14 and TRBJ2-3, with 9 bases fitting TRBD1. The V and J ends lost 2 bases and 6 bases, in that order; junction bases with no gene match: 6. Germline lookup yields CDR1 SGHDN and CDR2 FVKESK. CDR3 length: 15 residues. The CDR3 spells CASSQKDRGWDTQYF. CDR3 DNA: TGTGCCAGCAGCCAAAAGGACAGGGGATGGGATACGCAGTATTTT.

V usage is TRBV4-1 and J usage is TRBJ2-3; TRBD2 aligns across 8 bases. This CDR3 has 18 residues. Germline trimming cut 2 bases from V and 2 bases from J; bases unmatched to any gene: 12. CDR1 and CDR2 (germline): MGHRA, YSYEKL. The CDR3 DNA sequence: TGCGCCAGCAGCCAATTGCGGGGGGCGGGAGTTACCACAGATACGCAGTATTTT. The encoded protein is CASSQLRGAGVTTDTQYF.

The CDR3 loop is CASSPGLAGGTSSYNEQFF. The CDR3 region has the DNA TGTGCCAGCAGCCCGGGACTAGCGGGAGGGACGAGCTCCTACAATGAGCAGTTCTTC. This chain joins TRBV11-2 and TRBJ2-1; 16 nucleotides align to TRBD2. Germline loops: CDR1 SGHAT, CDR2 FQNNGV. This CDR3 has 19 amino acids. J lost 0 bases, V lost 5 bases, and 7 bases had no gene match.

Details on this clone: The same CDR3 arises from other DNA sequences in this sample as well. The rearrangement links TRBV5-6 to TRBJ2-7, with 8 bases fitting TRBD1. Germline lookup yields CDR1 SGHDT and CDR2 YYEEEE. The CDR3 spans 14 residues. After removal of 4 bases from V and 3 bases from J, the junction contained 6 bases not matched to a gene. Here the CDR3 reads CASSPGQGGYEQYF. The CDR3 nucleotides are TGTGCCAGCAGCCCCGGACAGGGAGGCTACGAGCAGTACTTC. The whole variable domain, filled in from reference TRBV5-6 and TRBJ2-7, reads DAGVTQSPTHLIKTRGQQVTLRCSPKSGHDTVSWYQQALGQGPQFIFQYYEEEERQRGNFPDRFSGHQFPNYSSELNVNALLLGDSALYLCASSPGQGGYEQYFGPGTRLTVT.

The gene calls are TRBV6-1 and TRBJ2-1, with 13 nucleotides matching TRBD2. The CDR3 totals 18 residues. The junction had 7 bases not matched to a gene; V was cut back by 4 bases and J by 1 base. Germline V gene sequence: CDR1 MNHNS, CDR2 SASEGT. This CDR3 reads CASSGATSGRLSYNEQFF. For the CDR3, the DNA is TGTGCCAGCAGTGGGGCGACTAGCGGGAGGCTTTCCTACAATGAGCAGTTCTTC.

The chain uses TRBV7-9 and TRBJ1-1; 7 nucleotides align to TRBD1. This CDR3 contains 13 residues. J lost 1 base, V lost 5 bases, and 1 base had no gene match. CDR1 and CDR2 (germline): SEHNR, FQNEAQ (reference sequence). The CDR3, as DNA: TGTGCCAGCAGCCGACAGGGGAACACTGAAGCTTTCTTT. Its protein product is CASSRQGNTEAFF.

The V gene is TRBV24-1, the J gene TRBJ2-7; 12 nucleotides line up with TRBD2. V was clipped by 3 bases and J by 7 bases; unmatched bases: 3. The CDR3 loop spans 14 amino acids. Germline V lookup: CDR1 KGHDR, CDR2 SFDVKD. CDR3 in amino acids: CATSDRLAGVEQYF. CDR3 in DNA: TGTGCCACCAGTGATCGACTAGCGGGAGTTGAGCAGTACTTC.

The CDR3 sequence: CASSQDLAGGFTQYF. Here the CDR3 DNA reads TGTGCCAGCAGCCAAGATCTAGCGGGAGGTTTTACGCAGTATTTT. V gene TRBV14 combines with J gene TRBJ2-3; TRBD2 matches 11 bases. The CDR3 extends over 15 amino acids. V shed 0 bases, J shed 8 bases, and the junction held 4 bases outside the gene matches. The germline V gene has CDR1 SGHDN and CDR2 FVKESK.

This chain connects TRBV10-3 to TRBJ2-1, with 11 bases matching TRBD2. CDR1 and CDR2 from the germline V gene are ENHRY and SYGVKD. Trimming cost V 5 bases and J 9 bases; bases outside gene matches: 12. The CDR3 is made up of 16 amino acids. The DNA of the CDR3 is TGTGCCATCAGTTACAAACTAGCGGGAGAGGGGGGTGAGCAGTTCTTC. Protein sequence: CAISYKLAGEGGEQFF.

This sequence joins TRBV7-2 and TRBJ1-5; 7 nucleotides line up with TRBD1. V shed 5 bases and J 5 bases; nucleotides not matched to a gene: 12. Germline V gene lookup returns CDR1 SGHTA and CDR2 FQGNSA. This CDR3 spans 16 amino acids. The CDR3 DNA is TGTGCCAGCAGCCCCCCAGGGGGTCATACCGATCAGCCCCAGCATTTT. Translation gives CASSPPGGHTDQPQHF.

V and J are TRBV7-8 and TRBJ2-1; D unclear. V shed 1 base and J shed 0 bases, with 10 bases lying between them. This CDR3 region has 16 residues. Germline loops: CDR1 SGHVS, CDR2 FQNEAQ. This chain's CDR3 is CASSLVAHSSYNEQFF. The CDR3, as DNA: TGTGCCAGCAGCTTAGTCGCCCACAGCTCCTACAATGAGCAGTTCTTC.

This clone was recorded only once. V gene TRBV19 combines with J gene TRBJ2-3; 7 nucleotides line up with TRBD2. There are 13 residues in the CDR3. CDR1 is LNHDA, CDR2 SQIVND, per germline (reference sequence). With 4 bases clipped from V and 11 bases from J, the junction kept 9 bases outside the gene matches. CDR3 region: CASSSRSSGGQYF. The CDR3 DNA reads TGTGCCAGTAGTAGCCGCTCTAGCGGAGGGCAGTATTTT.

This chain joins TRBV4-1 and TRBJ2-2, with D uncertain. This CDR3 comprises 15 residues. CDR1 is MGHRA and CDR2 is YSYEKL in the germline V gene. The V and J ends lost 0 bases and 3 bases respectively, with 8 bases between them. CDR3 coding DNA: TGCGCCAGCAGCCAAGAGCGGCGGTACACCGGGGAGCTGTTTTTT. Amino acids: CASSQERRYTGELFF.

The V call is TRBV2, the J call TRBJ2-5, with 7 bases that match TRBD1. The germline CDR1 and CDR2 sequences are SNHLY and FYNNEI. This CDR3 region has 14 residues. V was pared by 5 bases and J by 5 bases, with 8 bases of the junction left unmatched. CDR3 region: CASSYSQGLETQYF. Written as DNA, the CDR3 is TGTGCCAGCAGTTACTCACAGGGGTTGGAGACCCAGTACTTC. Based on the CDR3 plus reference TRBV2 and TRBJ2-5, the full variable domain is EPEVTQTPSHQVTQMGQEVILRCVPISNHLYFYWYRQILGQKVEFLVSFYNNEISEKSEIFDDQFSVERPDGSNFTLKIRSTKLEDSAMYFCASSYSQGLETQYFGPGTRLLVL.

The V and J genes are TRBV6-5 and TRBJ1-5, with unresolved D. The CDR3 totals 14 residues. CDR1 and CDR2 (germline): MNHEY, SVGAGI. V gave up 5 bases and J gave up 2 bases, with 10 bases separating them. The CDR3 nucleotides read TGTGCCAGCAGTCCCAACGGGGGCAATCAGCCCCAGCATTTT. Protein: CASSPNGGNQPQHF.

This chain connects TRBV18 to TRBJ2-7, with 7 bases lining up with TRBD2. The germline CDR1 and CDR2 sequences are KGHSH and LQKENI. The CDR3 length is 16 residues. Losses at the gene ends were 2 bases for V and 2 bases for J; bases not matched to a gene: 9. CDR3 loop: CASSPSLSSGPYEQYF. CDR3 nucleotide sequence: TGTGCCAGCTCACCAAGTTTGTCTAGCGGACCCTACGAGCAGTACTTC.

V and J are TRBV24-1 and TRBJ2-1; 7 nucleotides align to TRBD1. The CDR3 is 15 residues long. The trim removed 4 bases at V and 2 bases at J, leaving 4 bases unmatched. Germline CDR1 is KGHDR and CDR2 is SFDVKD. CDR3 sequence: CATSDHRGTYNEQFF. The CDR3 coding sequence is TGTGCCACCAGTGACCACAGGGGAACCTACAATGAGCAGTTCTTC.

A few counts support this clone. CDR3 protein: CASRAGTSGPTGELFF. CDR3 DNA: TGCGCCAGTAGAGCCGGGACTAGCGGGCCTACCGGGGAGCTGTTTTTT. The chain joins TRBV5-1 to TRBJ2-2; the match to TRBD2 covers 12 bases. V shed 8 bases, J shed 5 bases, and the junction held 10 bases outside the gene matches. This CDR3 comprises 16 residues. Germline values: CDR1 SGHRS, CDR2 YFSETQ.

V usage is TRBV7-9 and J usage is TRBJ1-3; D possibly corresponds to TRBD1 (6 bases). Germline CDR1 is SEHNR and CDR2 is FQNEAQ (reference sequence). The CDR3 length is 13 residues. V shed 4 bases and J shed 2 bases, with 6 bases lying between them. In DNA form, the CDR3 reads TGTGCCAGCAGCTCAGGGGCTGGAAACACCATATATTTT. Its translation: CASSSGAGNTIYF.

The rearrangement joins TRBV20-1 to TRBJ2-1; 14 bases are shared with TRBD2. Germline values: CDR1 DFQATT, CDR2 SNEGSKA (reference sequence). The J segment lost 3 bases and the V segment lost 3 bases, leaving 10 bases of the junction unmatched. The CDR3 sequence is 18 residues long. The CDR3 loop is CSASALRLAGGGYNEQFF. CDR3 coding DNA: TGCAGTGCTAGTGCGCTAAGACTAGCGGGAGGGGGCTACAATGAGCAGTTCTTC.

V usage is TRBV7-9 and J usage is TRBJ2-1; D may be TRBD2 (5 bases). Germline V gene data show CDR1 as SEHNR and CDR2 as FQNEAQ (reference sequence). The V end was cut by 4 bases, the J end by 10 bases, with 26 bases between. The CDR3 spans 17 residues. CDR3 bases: TGTGCCAGCAGCTCCCCTTATGCGGGTCAAAGTGTACCCGAGCAGTTCTTC. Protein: CASSSPYAGQSVPEQFF.